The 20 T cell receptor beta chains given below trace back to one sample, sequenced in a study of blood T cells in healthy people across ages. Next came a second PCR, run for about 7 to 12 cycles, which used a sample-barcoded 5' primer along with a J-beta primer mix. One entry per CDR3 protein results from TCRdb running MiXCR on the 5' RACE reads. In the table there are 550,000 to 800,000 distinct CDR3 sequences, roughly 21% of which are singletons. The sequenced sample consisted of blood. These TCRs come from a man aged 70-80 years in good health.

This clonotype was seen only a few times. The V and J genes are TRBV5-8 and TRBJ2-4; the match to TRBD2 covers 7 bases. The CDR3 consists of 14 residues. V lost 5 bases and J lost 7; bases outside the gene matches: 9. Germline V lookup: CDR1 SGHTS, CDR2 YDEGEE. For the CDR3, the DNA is TGTGCCAGCAGGTGGAGGCGGGAGTGGAACATTCAGTACTTC. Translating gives CASRWRREWNIQYF.

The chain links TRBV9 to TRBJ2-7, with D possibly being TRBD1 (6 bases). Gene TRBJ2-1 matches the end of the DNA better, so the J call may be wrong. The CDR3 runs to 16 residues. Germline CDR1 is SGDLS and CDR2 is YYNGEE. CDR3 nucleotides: TGTGCCAGCAGCCCTCGGTATGAGACAGGATCCAATGAGCAGTTCTTC. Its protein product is CASSPRYETGSNEQFF.

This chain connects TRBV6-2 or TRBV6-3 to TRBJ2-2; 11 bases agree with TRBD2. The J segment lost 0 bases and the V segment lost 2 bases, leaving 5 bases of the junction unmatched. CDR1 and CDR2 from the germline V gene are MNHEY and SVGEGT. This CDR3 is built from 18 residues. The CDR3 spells CASSYPPTSGTNTGELFF. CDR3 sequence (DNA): TGTGCCAGCAGTTACCCCCCGACTAGCGGGACGAACACCGGGGAGCTGTTTTTT.

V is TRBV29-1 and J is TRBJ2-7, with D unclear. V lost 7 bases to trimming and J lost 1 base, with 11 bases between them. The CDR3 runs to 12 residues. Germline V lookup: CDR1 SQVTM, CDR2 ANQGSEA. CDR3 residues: CSATTSSYEQYF. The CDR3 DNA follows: TGCAGCGCGACGACAAGTTCCTACGAGCAGTACTTC.

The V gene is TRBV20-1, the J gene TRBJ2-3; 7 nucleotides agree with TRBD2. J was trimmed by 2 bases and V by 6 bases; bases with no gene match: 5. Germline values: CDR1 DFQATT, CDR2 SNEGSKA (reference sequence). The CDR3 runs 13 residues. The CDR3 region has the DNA TGCAGTGCCCTGCGGGACTACACAGATACGCAGTATTTT. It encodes CSALRDYTDTQYF.

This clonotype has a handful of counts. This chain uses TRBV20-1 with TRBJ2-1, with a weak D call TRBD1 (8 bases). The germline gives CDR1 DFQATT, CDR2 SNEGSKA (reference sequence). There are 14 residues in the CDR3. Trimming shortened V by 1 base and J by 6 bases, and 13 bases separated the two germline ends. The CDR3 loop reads CSARVQGGVNEQFF. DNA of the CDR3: TGCAGTGCTAGAGTACAGGGGGGGGTCAATGAGCAGTTCTTC.

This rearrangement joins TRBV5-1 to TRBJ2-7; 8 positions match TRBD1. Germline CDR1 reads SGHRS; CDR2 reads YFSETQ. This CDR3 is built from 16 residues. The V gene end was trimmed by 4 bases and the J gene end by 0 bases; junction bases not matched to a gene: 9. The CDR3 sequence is CASSTGQGQSSYEQYF. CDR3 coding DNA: TGCGCCAGCAGCACCGGACAGGGCCAAAGCTCCTACGAGCAGTACTTC.

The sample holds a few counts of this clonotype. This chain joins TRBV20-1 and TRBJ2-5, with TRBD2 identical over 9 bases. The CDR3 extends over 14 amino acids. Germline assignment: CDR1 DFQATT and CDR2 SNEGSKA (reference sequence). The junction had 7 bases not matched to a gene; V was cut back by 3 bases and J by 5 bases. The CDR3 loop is CSASDPSGKETQYF. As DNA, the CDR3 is TGCAGTGCTAGTGATCCTAGCGGGAAGGAGACCCAGTACTTC.

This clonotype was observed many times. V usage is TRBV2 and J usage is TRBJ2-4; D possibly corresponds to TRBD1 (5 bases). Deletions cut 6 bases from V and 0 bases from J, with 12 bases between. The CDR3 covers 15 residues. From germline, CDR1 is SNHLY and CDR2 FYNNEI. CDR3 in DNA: TGTGCCAGCAGAGCCCAGACAGTAGCCAAAAACATTCAGTACTTC. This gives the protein CASRAQTVAKNIQYF. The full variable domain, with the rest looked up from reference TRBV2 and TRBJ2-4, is EPEVTQTPSHQVTQMGQEVILRCVPISNHLYFYWYRQILGQKVEFLVSFYNNEISEKSEIFDDQFSVERPDGSNFTLKIRSTKLEDSAMYFCASRAQTVAKNIQYFGAGTRLSVL.

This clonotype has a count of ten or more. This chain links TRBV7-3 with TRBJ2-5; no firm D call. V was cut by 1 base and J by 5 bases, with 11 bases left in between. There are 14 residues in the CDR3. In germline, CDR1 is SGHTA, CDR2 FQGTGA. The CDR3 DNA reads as TGTGCCAGCAGCTTAAGTGGCCGCCCGGAGACCCAGTACTTC. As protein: CASSLSGRPETQYF.

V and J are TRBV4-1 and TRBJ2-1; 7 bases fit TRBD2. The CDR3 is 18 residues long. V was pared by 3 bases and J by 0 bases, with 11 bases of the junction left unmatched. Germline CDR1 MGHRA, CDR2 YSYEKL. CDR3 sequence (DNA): TGCGCCAGCAGCCAGAAGACCGAGCGGGATCGCTCCTACAATGAGCAGTTCTTC. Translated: CASSQKTERDRSYNEQFF.

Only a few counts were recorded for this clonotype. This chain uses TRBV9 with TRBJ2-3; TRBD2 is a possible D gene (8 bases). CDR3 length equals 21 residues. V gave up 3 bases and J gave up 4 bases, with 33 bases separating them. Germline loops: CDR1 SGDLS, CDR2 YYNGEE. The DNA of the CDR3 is TGTGCCAGCAGCGCCCGACCCGGGACAGCGACTAGCGAGGGCAAATCAGATACGCAGTATTTT. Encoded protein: CASSARPGTATSEGKSDTQYF.

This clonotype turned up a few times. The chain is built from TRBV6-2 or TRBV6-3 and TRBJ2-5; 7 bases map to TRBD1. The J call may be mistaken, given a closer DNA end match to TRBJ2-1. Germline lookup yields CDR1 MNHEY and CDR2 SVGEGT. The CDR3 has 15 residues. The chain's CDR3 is CASEDRAHFRNEQFF. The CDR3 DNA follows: TGTGCCAGTGAAGACAGGGCTCATTTTCGGAATGAGCAGTTCTTC.

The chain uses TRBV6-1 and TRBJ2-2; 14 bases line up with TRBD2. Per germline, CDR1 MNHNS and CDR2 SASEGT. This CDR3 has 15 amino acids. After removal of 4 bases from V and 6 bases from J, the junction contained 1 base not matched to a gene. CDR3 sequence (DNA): TGTGCCAGCAGTGGACTAGCGGGAGGGGCCGGGGAGCTGTTTTTT. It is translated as CASSGLAGGAGELFF.

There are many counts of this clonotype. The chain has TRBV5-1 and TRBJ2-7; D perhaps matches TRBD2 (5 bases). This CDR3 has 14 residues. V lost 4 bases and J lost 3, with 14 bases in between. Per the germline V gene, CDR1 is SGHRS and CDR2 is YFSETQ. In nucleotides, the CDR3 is TGCGCCAGCAGCCCCCATGGGAGAGTCTACGAGCAGTACTTC. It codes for CASSPHGRVYEQYF.

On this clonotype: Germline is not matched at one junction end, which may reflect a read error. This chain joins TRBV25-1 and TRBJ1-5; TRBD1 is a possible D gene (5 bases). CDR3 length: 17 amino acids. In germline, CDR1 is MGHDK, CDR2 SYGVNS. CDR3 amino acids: CASSGSSGGGSSQPQHF. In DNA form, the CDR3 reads TGTGCCAGCAGTGGATCAAGTGGGGGGGGGAGCAGTCAGCCCCAGCATTTT. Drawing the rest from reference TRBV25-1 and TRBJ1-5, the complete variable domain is EADIYQTPRYLVIGTGKKITLECSQTMGHDKMYWYQQDPGMELHLIHYSYGVNSTEKGDLSSESTVSRIRTEHFPLTLESARPSHTSQYLCASSGSSGGGSSQPQHFGDGTRLSIL.

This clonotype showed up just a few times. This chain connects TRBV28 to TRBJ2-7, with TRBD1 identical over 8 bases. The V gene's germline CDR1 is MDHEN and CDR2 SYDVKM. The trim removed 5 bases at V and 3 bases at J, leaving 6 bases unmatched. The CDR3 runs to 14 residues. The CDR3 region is CASSAGQAYYEQYF. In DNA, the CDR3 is TGTGCCAGCAGTGCGGGACAGGCATACTACGAGCAGTACTTC.

CDR3 nucleotide sequence: TGCAGTGCTAGACCCGGGACAGTAGCCTACGAGCAGTACTTC. Residues: CSARPGTVAYEQYF. J is TRBJ2-7 and V is TRBV20-1; 7 bases fit TRBD1. The CDR3 consists of 14 residues. Germline V CDR1 and CDR2: DFQATT, SNEGSKA (reference sequence). V gave up 2 bases and J gave up 2 bases; unmatched junction bases: 6.

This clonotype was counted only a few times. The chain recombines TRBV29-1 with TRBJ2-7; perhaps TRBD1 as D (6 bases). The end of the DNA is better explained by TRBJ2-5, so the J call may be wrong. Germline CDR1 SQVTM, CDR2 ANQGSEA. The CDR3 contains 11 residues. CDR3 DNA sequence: TGCAGCGGGGCCAGGGGTGAGACCCAGTACTTC. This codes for CSGARGETQYF.

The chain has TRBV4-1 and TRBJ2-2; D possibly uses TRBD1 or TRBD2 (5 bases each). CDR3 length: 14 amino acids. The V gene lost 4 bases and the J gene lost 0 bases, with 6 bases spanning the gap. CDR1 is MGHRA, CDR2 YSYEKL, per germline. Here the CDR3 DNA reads TGCGCCAGCAGCCGAGGGGCGAACACCGGGGAGCTGTTTTTT. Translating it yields CASSRGANTGELFF.